This paragraph reports one T cell receptor beta chain. Its antigen is not known. The sample is drawn from a study of blood T cells in healthy people across ages. V lost 1 base and J lost 7; bases outside the gene matches: 14. Germline-derived CDR1 and CDR2 are MNHEY and SMNVEV (reference sequence). This CDR3 region has 18 residues. Notes on the study in general: Researchers said unsorted PBMCs prevented a conclusive naive versus antigen-experienced comparison. Greater diversity and more naive CD4+ cells were seen in long-lived donors than in aged donors. Significant beta diversity loss was already apparent by age approximately 37, declining roughly linearly.

For the second PCR, which ran for about 6 to 11 cycles, a sample-barcoded 5' primer and a J-beta primer mix were used. One entry per CDR3 protein, called by TCRdb with MiXCR from the 5' RACE reads. The table includes under 750,000 distinct CDR3 sequences, roughly 48% detected once. The chain combines TRBV27 with TRBJ2-1; TRBD2 matches at 9 bases. This TCR derives from a man older than 75 in good health. The sample taken for sequencing was blood. The CDR3 bases are TGTGCCAGCAGTTTATGGAGCGGGAGGCCCGTGATGAGGAATGAGCAGTTCTTC. This translates into CASSLWSGRPVMRNEQFF.